This TCR beta chain was identified in a study of shared clonotypes between healthy human individuals. Regarding the study as a whole: Clonotypes not shared had lower generation probabilities than those common to all four donors.

Germline V lookup: CDR1 SGHVS, CDR2 FNYEAQ. The CDR3 loop spans 14 amino acids. The junction had 1 base not matched to a gene; V was cut back by 3 bases and J by 3 bases. The assay was immunoSEQ multiplex PCR, and TCRdb's table has in-frame clones only and misses some. The data show around 2.5 million clones, with roughly 93% seen just once and approximately 0.35% held by the top ten. A word on this clone: Its antigen is unidentified.

Sequencing was carried out using naive CD4+ T cells from PBMCs. Documented subset: CD45RA+ positively selected. This TCR derives from a young man in good health. Some clones in this sample may be carry-over from other donors' samples. This rearrangement joins TRBV7-6 to TRBJ2-2; 7 bases fit TRBD1. CDR3 DNA sequence: TGTGCCAGCAGCTTCGGACAGGACACCGGGGAGCTGTTTTTT. The encoded protein is CASSFGQDTGELFF.